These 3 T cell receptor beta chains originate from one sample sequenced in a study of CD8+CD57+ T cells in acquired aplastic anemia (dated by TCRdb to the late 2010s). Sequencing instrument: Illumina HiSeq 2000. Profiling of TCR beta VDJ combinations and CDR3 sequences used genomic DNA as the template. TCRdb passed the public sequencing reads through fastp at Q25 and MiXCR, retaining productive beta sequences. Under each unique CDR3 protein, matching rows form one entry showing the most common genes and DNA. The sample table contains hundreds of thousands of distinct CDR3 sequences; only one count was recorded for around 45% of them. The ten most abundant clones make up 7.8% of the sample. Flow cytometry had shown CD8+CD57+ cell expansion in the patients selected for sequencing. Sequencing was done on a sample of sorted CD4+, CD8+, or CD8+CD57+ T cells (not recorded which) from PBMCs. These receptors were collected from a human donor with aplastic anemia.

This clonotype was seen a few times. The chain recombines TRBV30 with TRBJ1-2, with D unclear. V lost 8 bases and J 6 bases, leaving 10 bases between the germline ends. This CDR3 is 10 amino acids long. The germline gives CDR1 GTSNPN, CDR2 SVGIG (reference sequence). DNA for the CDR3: TGTGCCGGCACTATGGATGGCTACACCTTC. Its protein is CAGTMDGYTF.

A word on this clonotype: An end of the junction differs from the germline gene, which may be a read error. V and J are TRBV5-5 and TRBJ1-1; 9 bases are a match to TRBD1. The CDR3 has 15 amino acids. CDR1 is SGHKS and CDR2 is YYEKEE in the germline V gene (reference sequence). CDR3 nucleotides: TGCGCCAGCAGCAAGGGACAGGGTAGGGACACTGAAGCTTTCTTT. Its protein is CASSKGQGRDTEAFF. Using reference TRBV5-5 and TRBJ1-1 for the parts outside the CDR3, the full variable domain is DAGVTQSPTHLIKTRGQQVTLRCSPISGHKSVSWYQQVLGQGPQFIFQYYEKEERGRGNFPDRFSARQFPNYSSELNVNALLLGDSALYLCASSKGQGRDTEAFFGQGTRLTVV.

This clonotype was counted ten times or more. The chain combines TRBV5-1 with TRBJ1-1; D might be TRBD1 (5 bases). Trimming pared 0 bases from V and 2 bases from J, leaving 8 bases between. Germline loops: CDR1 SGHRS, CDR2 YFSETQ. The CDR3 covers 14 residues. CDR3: CASSLDGDNTEAFF. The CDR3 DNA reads TGCGCCAGCAGCTTGGACGGGGACAACACTGAAGCTTTCTTT.